The 8 T cell receptor beta chains in this list originate from one sample, sequenced in a study of cytomegalovirus exposure and HLA in healthy donors. PCR was performed using 60 Vbeta and 13 Jbeta primers. Profiled with immunoSEQ multiplex PCR; TCRdb holds only in-frame clones, not every one. This table holds roughly 90,000 clones, roughly 70% found once. Specimen: PBMCs. The origin of the receptors is a man aged 25 to 40 in good health and CMV-seropositive.

The chain recombines TRBV28 with TRBJ1-1; 8 bases align to TRBD1. The CDR3 loop spans 13 amino acids. Germline-derived CDR1 and CDR2 are MDHEN and SYDVKM. The V segment lost 5 bases and the J segment 6 bases; nucleotides outside the gene matches: 5. DNA of the CDR3: TGTGCCAGCAGTCTTCAGGGGGCCTCTGAAGCTTTCTTT. Translated, it gives CASSLQGASEAFF.

The chain is built from TRBV7-8 and TRBJ1-3; tentative D call: TRBD1 (5 bases). The V end lost 1 base, the J end lost 1 base, and 11 bases lay between the germline ends. There are 16 residues in the CDR3. Germline lookup yields CDR1 SGHVS and CDR2 FQNEAQ. CDR3 nucleotide sequence: TGTGCCAGCAGCTTAGGGACATCCCATTCTGGAAACACCATATATTTT. Translation: CASSLGTSHSGNTIYF.

This clone came up once. The chain combines TRBV28 with TRBJ2-1, with D tentatively TRBD1 (7 bases). Germline V gene sequence: CDR1 MDHEN, CDR2 SYDVKM. This CDR3 comprises 14 residues. The V end lost 7 bases, the J end lost 5 bases, and 15 bases lay between the germline ends. DNA of the CDR3: TGTGCCAGCATGCAGGGGGGCGGGAACAATGAGCAGTTCTTC. Translation gives CASMQGGGNNEQFF.

The chain couples TRBV6-5 to TRBJ2-2, with unresolved D. V lost 6 bases to trimming and J lost 7 bases, with 9 bases between them. The CDR3 length is 12 residues. Germline CDR1 MNHEY, CDR2 SVGAGI. CDR3: CASSRSRGELFF. CDR3 in DNA: TGTGCCAGCAGCCGCTCGCGCGGGGAGCTGTTTTTT.

The CDR3 sequence: CASSLGGGRTGELFF. The CDR3 coding sequence is TGTGCCAGCAGCTTGGGAGGGGGAAGGACCGGGGAGCTGTTTTTT. The chain employs TRBV7-6 and TRBJ2-2; D is perhaps TRBD2 (7 bases). V lost 3 bases to trimming and J lost 5 bases, with 13 bases between them. The CDR3 consists of 15 residues. Germline V gene data show CDR1 as SGHVS and CDR2 as FNYEAQ.

This clone was seen more than once but under ten times. This rearrangement joins TRBV7-9 to TRBJ1-1, with D maybe TRBD1 (6 bases). Looked up from germline, CDR1 is SEHNR and CDR2 is FQNEAQ (reference sequence). Trimming took 3 bases from V and 0 from J, leaving 8 bases between them. The CDR3 is 14 residues long. The CDR3 DNA follows: TGTGCCAGCAGCTTGGGGGCGGTGAACACTGAAGCTTTCTTT. Translating it yields CASSLGAVNTEAFF.

The chain combines TRBV14 with TRBJ1-3; 8 bases fit TRBD1. The CDR3 has 17 amino acids. Germline values: CDR1 SGHDN, CDR2 FVKESK. With V trimmed by 3 bases and J by 1 base, 8 bases remained unmatched. This CDR3 reads CASSHLGQGGSGNTIYF. The DNA for the CDR3 is TGTGCCAGCAGCCACCTAGGACAGGGAGGATCTGGAAACACCATATATTTT.

This chain's CDR3 is CASSAPSTPGELFF. The CDR3 nucleotides are TGTGCCAGCAGCGCACCGAGCACGCCCGGGGAGCTGTTTTTT. This sequence joins TRBV11-3 and TRBJ2-2; no firm D call. This CDR3 has 14 amino acids. Germline lookup yields CDR1 SGHNT and CDR2 YENEEA. V was cut by 5 bases and J by 6 bases, with 13 bases left in between.